The source of this T cell receptor beta chain is a study of cytomegalovirus exposure and HLA in healthy donors. The CDR3 length is 15 residues. V lost 4 bases, J lost 1 base, and 0 bases stayed unmatched. The V gene's germline CDR1 is SGHKS and CDR2 YYEKEE (reference sequence). Points on this clone: What it binds is unknown.

The PCR ran on 60 Vbeta and 13 Jbeta primers. In the authors' workflow: Among the unique TCR beta chains that a later analysis counted, about 85 million in all, 10 million to 13 million were shared. Data came from immunoSEQ multiplex PCR; TCRdb stores just in-frame clones and leaves some out. D and trimming come from the DNA, and the V and J calls and clone size come from that table. Of around 61,000 clones in the sample, around 62% were seen once. Study-wide points: Accurate prediction of HLA-A and HLA-B alleles (for most subjects) was reportedly achieved from TCR beta sequences. Later on, an analysis tied 15,000 to 20,000 TCR beta sequences to HLA alleles at 0.05 false discovery rate. In a later analysis, TCR beta V- and J-gene trimming was associated with a missense DCLRE1C variant.

The V and J genes are TRBV5-5 and TRBJ2-4; 12 bases line up with TRBD2. Material: PBMCs. The clonotype comes from a man in his forties or fifties in good health and CMV-seropositive. The CDR3 coding sequence is TGTGCCAGCAGCGGACTAGCGGGGGCCAAAAACATTCAGTACTTC. Its protein product is CASSGLAGAKNIQYF.